This T cell receptor beta chain was found in a study of OX40 agonist ivuxolimab in advanced cancers. Regarding the research as a whole: Ivuxolimab was a fully human IgG2 agonistic monoclonal antibody targeting the costimulatory receptor OX40 (CD134). Peripheral TCRbeta sequencing was intended to test whether TCR sequence diversity was altered and clonal T-cell expansion was caused by ivuxolimab. The paper covers the monotherapy dose-escalation part of the phase I ivuxolimab trial, which included N ≈ 57 patients. Patients were allowed to have had prior anti-PD-1, anti-PD-L1 or anti-CTLA-4 therapy, and 40% of the dose-escalation patients had been treated with checkpoint inhibitors. Of the roughly 51 dose-escalation patients, hepatocellular carcinoma was present in some 19, melanoma in roughly 15, renal cell carcinoma in 9 and head and neck cancer in 9. In the dose-escalation cohort, 75% to 90% of patients were male, and the mean age was roughly 56 years with a range of about 20 to 79. Intravenous ivuxolimab was administered to patients every 2 weeks at six dose levels: 0.01, 0.1, 0.3, 1.5, 3 and 10 mg/kg. Three dose-escalation patients achieved partial responses, one with hepatocellular carcinoma and two with cutaneous melanoma.

To sequence the TCRbeta CDR3 region, genomic DNA was isolated from the sorted cells. TCRbeta CDR3 regions were sequenced using the immunoSEQ Assay. The immuneACCESS repertoire file appears here via TCRdb, limited to in-frame rearrangements. These files lack a portion of the clones; in checked studies, under half of the deficit traces to unresolved V genes, and the cause of the others is not known. The sample yields approximately 71,000 clones; about 84% were counted once. The leading ten clones occupy 9.5% to 13% of the sample. On this clone: The target of this receptor is not known. Base qualities are not at hand, and no much larger clone is one base apart. This sample also contains other DNA sequences that code for the same CDR3.

Beyond this particular receptor, the publication reports: After ivuxolimab, expanded clones were on average more numerous among CD8+ T cells than among CD4+ T cells. The antigen specificity of the peripheral T cells that underwent clonal expansion was not determined. In the 0.1-3.0 mg/kg groups, partial responders were among the patients with the lowest normalized peripheral clonal expansion, particularly in CD8+ T cells. At doses of 0.1 to 3.0 mg/kg, clonal expansion of both CD4+ and CD8+ blood T cells was observed from baseline to week 6. Low levels of normalized T-cell clonal expansion were also shown by some nonresponding patients.

Patients with autoimmune disease history or receiving systemic immunosuppression were excluded from the trial. Peripheral blood for TCR sequencing was drawn from every dose cohort at baseline, at cycle 4 day 1 and at cycle 7 day 1. The samples were drawn from a first-in-human, open-label, multicenter phase I dose-escalation trial of ivuxolimab. Adults with locally advanced or metastatic melanoma, renal cell carcinoma, hepatocellular carcinoma or head and neck squamous cell carcinoma were enrolled in the trial. Before TCR sequencing, CD4+ T cells and CD8+ T cells were sorted from peripheral blood as separate populations. CDR1 SQVTM and CDR2 ANQGSEA were looked up in the germline V gene. Trimming removed 3 bases from V and 1 base from J, leaving 8 bases between the germline ends. The CDR3 runs 13 residues from the cysteine to the phenylalanine. Kept here is only the CDR3 DNA, which spans 39 bases and is read in frame from base 1.

The sequence derives from an adult with an advanced solid tumor such as melanoma, head and neck, liver or kidney cancer. This sequence uses TRBV29-1 and TRBJ2-3; TRBD1 is perhaps the D gene, given 6 matching bases. The input for sequencing was CD4+ or CD8+ T cells sorted from blood, taken in a trial of the OX40 agonist ivuxolimab. The DNA sequence is TGCAGCGTTGATGAGGGGGGCACAGATACGCAGTATTTT. It encodes CSVDEGGTDTQYF.